This TCR beta chain was documented in a study of blood T cells in healthy people across ages. It was with a sample-barcoded 5' primer and a J-beta primer mix that a second PCR of roughly 7 to 12 cycles was run. From the 5' RACE reads, TCRdb called clonotypes with MiXCR, one entry per CDR3 protein. Of approximately 780,000 distinct CDR3 sequences listed, 25% to 30% were seen once; the top ten hold about 3%. The V gene end was trimmed by 3 bases and the J gene end by 3 bases; junction bases not matched to a gene: 8. Per the germline V gene, CDR1 is MGHRA and CDR2 is YSYEKL. The CDR3 covers 16 residues. This clonotype appeared a few times. Sample donors were healthy Caucasian individuals that came from Russia, aged roughly 6 to 95. This same sample was also taken into another study, of T cells of mothers and their children.

The rearrangement uses TRBV4-1 and TRBJ2-5; 9 bases are shared with TRBD2. The source material was blood. The clonotype originates from a boy younger than 18 in good health. CDR3 in amino acids: CASSQGAGGGKETQYF. The DNA of the CDR3 is TGCGCCAGCAGCCAGGGAGCGGGGGGTGGAAAAGAGACCCAGTACTTC.